A selection of T cell receptor beta chains follows, all from one sample in a study of cytomegalovirus exposure and HLA in healthy donors. Some clones are missing from TCRdb's copy, which holds only in-frame ones; the method was immunoSEQ multiplex PCR. The sample carries tens of thousands of clones, roughly two thirds recorded once. What was sequenced was PBMCs. These TCRs come from a man aged 45-65 years in good health and CMV-seronegative. CDR3s include the opening cysteine and the closing phenylalanine or tryptophan. Each record gives: V gene, D gene, clone size, J gene, CDR3 DNA, CDR3 protein. The D gene is left open where the match is weak. Some rows mark clone size as missing; the rest say once, few, many or name a class of expanded clone.

V: TRBV7-9; D: .; size: once; J: TRBJ1-2; DNA: TGTGCCAGCAGCTCATCAGAGGAGGTCTATGGCTACACCTTC; CDR3: CASSSSEEVYGYTF
V: TRBV9; D: .; size: .; J: TRBJ2-1; DNA: TGTGCCAGCAGCCTCGGGGTGCGCGAGCAGTTCTTC; CDR3: CASSLGVREQFF
V: TRBV7-2; D: TRBD2; size: few; J: TRBJ2-5; DNA: TGTGCCAGCAGCGGGGGGGAAGAGACCCAGTACTTC; CDR3: CASSGGEETQYF
V: TRBV6-1; D: .; size: .; J: TRBJ2-2; DNA: TGTGCCAGCGACGGGGGGCGCACCACCGGGGAGCTGTTTTTT; CDR3: CASDGGRTTGELFF
V: TRBV25-1; D: .; size: .; J: TRBJ1-3; DNA: TGTGCCAGCAGTGATAGAATTGGGGAGGCTGGAAACACCATATATTTT; CDR3: CASSDRIGEAGNTIYF
V: TRBV5-4; D: .; size: .; J: TRBJ2-1; DNA: TGTGCCAGCAGCTGGGGACATAGAGCCCGCTATGAGCAGTTCTTC; CDR3: CASSWGHRARYEQFF
V: TRBV5-1; D: TRBD2; size: .; J: TRBJ2-4; DNA: TGCGCCAGCAGCTTGGTAACTAGCGACAAAAACATTCAGTACTTC; CDR3: CASSLVTSDKNIQYF
V: TRBV5-1; D: .; size: .; J: TRBJ1-1; DNA: TGCGCCAGCAGCTTGGCGACATTGACAGATGAAGCTTTCTTT; CDR3: CASSLATLTDEAFF
V: TRBV7-9; D: TRBD1; size: .; J: TRBJ1-6; DNA: TGTGCCAGCAGCTTCCGGGACAGAGATAATTCACCCCTCCACTTT; CDR3: CASSFRDRDNSPLHF
V: TRBV4-1; D: .; size: few; J: TRBJ1-4; DNA: TGCGCCAGCAGCCAAGACTTCGGGGGGGGAAATGAAAAACTGTTTTTT; CDR3: CASSQDFGGGNEKLFF
V: TRBV27; D: .; size: .; J: TRBJ1-2; DNA: TGTGCCAGCAGTCCGAGGGAGGGGGTACGTGGCTACGCCTTC; CDR3: CASSPREGVRGYAF
V: TRBV7-9; D: .; size: few; J: TRBJ2-1; DNA: TGTGCCAGCAGCTTGAATCGCCCTATCTCCTACAATGAGCAGTTCTTC; CDR3: CASSLNRPISYNEQFF
V: TRBV2; D: TRBD1; size: .; J: TRBJ2-4; DNA: TGTGCCAGCAGTGAGGACAGGGGCCTAGCCAAAAACATTCAGTACTTC; CDR3: CASSEDRGLAKNIQYF
V: TRBV11-2; D: .; size: .; J: TRBJ1-2; DNA: TGTGCCACTTCGGAGGAGTGGGCCTATGGCTACACCTTC; CDR3: CATSEEWAYGYTF
V: TRBV9; D: TRBD2; size: few; J: TRBJ2-4; DNA: TGTGCCAGCAGCGGAGTGGGGGGGGGTTCCAAAAACATTCAGTACTTC; CDR3: CASSGVGGGSKNIQYF
V: TRBV2; D: .; size: .; J: TRBJ2-1; DNA: TGTGCCAGCAGTTCCCTGATCCGGGATGAGCAGTTCTTC; CDR3: CASSSLIRDEQFF
V: TRBV7-3; D: .; size: .; J: TRBJ2-6; DNA: TGTGCCAGCAGCCTTCGTCAGGGGGCCAACGTCCTGACTTTC; CDR3: CASSLRQGANVLTF
V: TRBV7-2; D: .; size: once; J: TRBJ2-7; DNA: TGTGCCAGCAGCTTAGGGGCCCCGAAGGACTACGAGCAGTACTTC; CDR3: CASSLGAPKDYEQYF
V: TRBV7-8; D: .; size: .; J: TRBJ1-4; DNA: TGTGCCAGCAGCTTTAGTCGGACTTCTGAAAAACTGTTTTTT; CDR3: CASSFSRTSEKLFF
V: TRBV6-5; D: .; size: .; J: TRBJ2-5; DNA: TGTGCCAGCAGTCCGGCCCAGGACGGGGCCCAGTACTTC; CDR3: CASSPAQDGAQYF
V: TRBV7-9; D: .; size: .; J: TRBJ1-5; DNA: TGTGCCAGCAGCTTTGATGTGGGAGGGGATCAGCCCCAGCATTTT; CDR3: CASSFDVGGDQPQHF
V: TRBV27; D: .; size: .; J: TRBJ1-5; DNA: TGTGCCAGCAGCCACAGGGATAGCAATCAGCCCCAGCATTTT; CDR3: CASSHRDSNQPQHF
V: TRBV18; D: .; size: few; J: TRBJ2-7; DNA: TGTGCCAGCTCACCAGCCCAGGGGCTCTCCTACGAGCAGTACTTC; CDR3: CASSPAQGLSYEQYF
V: TRBV30; D: .; size: .; J: TRBJ1-6; DNA: TGTGCCTGGAGTGCGTTAAGACTACGCCAGAGCTCCTATAATTCACCCCTCCACTTT; CDR3: CAWSALRLRQSSYNSPLHF
V: TRBV27; D: .; size: .; J: TRBJ2-3; DNA: TGTGCCAGCAGTTTCGGACAGACGAGCACAGATACGCAGTATTTT; CDR3: CASSFGQTSTDTQYF
V: TRBV18; D: .; size: .; J: TRBJ1-1; DNA: TGTGCCAGCTCACTCGGTCGAGACACTGAAGCTTTCTTT; CDR3: CASSLGRDTEAFF
V: TRBV7-9; D: .; size: .; J: TRBJ1-5; DNA: TGTGCCAGCAGCGGGGGGGCGAGGCAGCCCCAGCATTTT; CDR3: CASSGGARQPQHF
V: TRBV30; D: TRBD1; size: .; J: TRBJ2-1; DNA: TGTGCCTGGAGTGTCCCCGACAGGGCGCCCTACAATGAGCAGTTCTTC; CDR3: CAWSVPDRAPYNEQFF
V: TRBV21-1; D: .; size: .; J: TRBJ1-2; DNA: TGTGCCAGCATTGCAGGGTTTGGCAATGGCTACACCTTC; CDR3: CASIAGFGNGYTF
V: TRBV7-2; D: TRBD2; size: .; J: TRBJ2-1; DNA: TGTGCCAGCAGCTTAGCGCTTGGCGGGGGGGTATACAATGAGCAGTTCTTC; CDR3: CASSLALGGGVYNEQFF
V: TRBV5-1; D: .; size: .; J: TRBJ2-1; DNA: TGCGCCGGCAGCTTGTGGCAAACGGGCAATGAGCAGTTCTTC; CDR3: CAGSLWQTGNEQFF
V: TRBV5-6; D: .; size: .; J: TRBJ1-6; DNA: TGTGCCAGCAGCCCTTACAGGGCCGACTCCTATAATTCACCCCTCCACTTT; CDR3: CASSPYRADSYNSPLHF
V: TRBV9; D: TRBD2; size: .; J: TRBJ2-7; DNA: TGTGCCAGCAGCTTGACTAGCGGGGGGCCCAACTACGAGCAGTACTTC; CDR3: CASSLTSGGPNYEQYF
V: TRBV7-9; D: TRBD1; size: .; J: TRBJ1-2; DNA: TGTGCCAGCAGCTCAGTGACAGGGGGCGATGGCTACACCTTC; CDR3: CASSSVTGGDGYTF
V: TRBV30; D: TRBD1; size: .; J: TRBJ1-5; DNA: TGTGCCTGGAGGCGGGGGGCAGGGGGGTTGGGCAATCAGCCCCAGCATTTT; CDR3: CAWRRGAGGLGNQPQHF
V: TRBV18; D: .; size: .; J: TRBJ1-2; DNA: TGTGCCAGCTCACCGATCGGAGGAGGCTACACCTTC; CDR3: CASSPIGGGYTF
V: TRBV7-8; D: TRBD1; size: .; J: TRBJ1-6; DNA: TGTGCCAGCAGCTTAGGCCTACTTCCGGGACAGAAGTTCTCCTATCACTTT; CDR3: CASSLGLLPGQKFSYHF
V: TRBV6-1; D: TRBD1; size: once; J: TRBJ1-2; DNA: TGTGCCAGCAGTCCGGACAGGGGGCTTAACTATGGCTACACCTTC; CDR3: CASSPDRGLNYGYTF
V: TRBV28; D: .; size: .; J: TRBJ2-3; DNA: TGTGCCAGCAGTTTAGGGGCCATAGATACGCAGTATTTT; CDR3: CASSLGAIDTQYF
V: TRBV5-1; D: TRBD1; size: .; J: TRBJ1-1; DNA: TGCGCCAGCAGCCCAGCCGGGACAGGGCACACTGAAGCTTTCTTT; CDR3: CASSPAGTGHTEAFF
V: TRBV9; D: .; size: .; J: TRBJ1-3; DNA: TGTGCCAGCAGCGTAGCCAGGGCGGATGGAAACACCATATATTTT; CDR3: CASSVARADGNTIYF
V: TRBV5-4; D: .; size: .; J: TRBJ1-5; DNA: TGTGCCAGCAGCTTGGGGGGAGGGGACAATCAGCCCCAGCATTTT; CDR3: CASSLGGGDNQPQHF
V: TRBV13; D: .; size: once; J: TRBJ1-2; DNA: TGTGCCAGCAGCTCCGGACAGACTAACTATGGCTACACCTTC; CDR3: CASSSGQTNYGYTF
V: TRBV10-1; D: TRBD1; size: .; J: TRBJ2-1; DNA: TGCGCCAGCAGTGAGTCAGGGACAGGGGGCGGTGAGCAGTTCTTC; CDR3: CASSESGTGGGEQFF
V: TRBV6-1; D: .; size: many; J: TRBJ2-2; DNA: TGTGCCAGCGCCCAGGGGCTGAACACCGGGGAGCTGTTTTTT; CDR3: CASAQGLNTGELFF
V: TRBV5-6; D: .; size: .; J: TRBJ2-6; DNA: TGTGCCAGCAGCCAAGACCGGGGAGCCAACGTCCTGACTTTC; CDR3: CASSQDRGANVLTF
V: TRBV12-5; D: TRBD2; size: .; J: TRBJ2-7; DNA: TGTGCTAGTGGTTTGGCAACCGGGACTAGCGGGGGTACCTACGAGCAGTACTTC; CDR3: CASGLATGTSGGTYEQYF
V: TRBV27; D: TRBD1; size: .; J: TRBJ2-3; DNA: TGTGCCAGCAGTACCCGGGACAGGGGACTCGATAGCACAGATACGCAGTATTTT; CDR3: CASSTRDRGLDSTDTQYF
V: TRBV14; D: TRBD1; size: few; J: TRBJ2-2; DNA: TGTGCCAGCAGCCCCGGACAGGGGGAGGGCGGGGAGCTGTTTTTT; CDR3: CASSPGQGEGGELFF
V: TRBV7-2; D: TRBD1; size: few; J: TRBJ1-6; DNA: TGTGCCAGCAGCCTCCGGACAGGAACCAATTCACCCCTCCACTTT; CDR3: CASSLRTGTNSPLHF
V: TRBV18; D: TRBD1; size: few; J: TRBJ2-7; DNA: TGTGCCAGCTCACCCGGTACGGGACAGGGGGCGTACGAGCAGTACTTC; CDR3: CASSPGTGQGAYEQYF
V: TRBV5-6; D: TRBD1; size: .; J: TRBJ2-1; DNA: TGTGCCAGCAGCCCGAGACAGGGCGGTAGCAATGAGCAGTTCTTC; CDR3: CASSPRQGGSNEQFF
V: TRBV27; D: TRBD1; size: .; J: TRBJ2-4; DNA: TGTGCCAGCAGATTGGGACAGGGAGCCAAAAACATTCAGTACTTC; CDR3: CASRLGQGAKNIQYF
V: TRBV7-3; D: .; size: .; J: TRBJ2-2; DNA: TGTGCCAGCAGTCCCGATGGGGGCTCAGTAACCGGGGAGCTGTTTTTT; CDR3: CASSPDGGSVTGELFF
V: TRBV19; D: TRBD1; size: .; J: TRBJ2-7; DNA: TGTGCCAGTAGTATGGACAGGGGGCTCTTCTACGAGCAGTACTTC; CDR3: CASSMDRGLFYEQYF